The text below deals with one T cell receptor beta chain. It lacks a known antigen. Base qualities are not at hand, and no much larger clone is one base apart. This sample's time point label indicates: baseline before first vaccination. Vaccinee samples came from UK trials COV001 and COV002, including a single-blind randomized controlled phase 2/3 trial of AZD1222 (ChAdOx1 nCoV-19) in healthy adults. Trial participant PBMC samples were collected at day 0 and day 28 after the second dose for TCRbeta chain sequencing. Reading the germline V gene (reference sequence) gives CDR1 MNHNY and CDR2 SVGAGI. The CDR3 sequence holds 14 residues, the cysteine and phenylalanine included. Here the CDR3 DNA is all that survives: 42 bases in frame from base 1. V lost 0 bases and J lost 1 base; the stretch between them is 6 bases long. The CDR3 regions of human TCRbeta chains were subjected to immunosequencing. The source study handled its data this way. TCRs in the repertoires were compared against a reference library of SARS-CoV-2-specific TCRs that had been generated with the MIRA antigen-specificity platform. Breadth was defined as the fraction of unique TCRs that were SARS-CoV-2-associated. Depth was defined as the fraction of total T cells that were SARS-CoV-2-associated. Using the MIRA data, each spike-specific TCR was mapped to the spike region that the TCR reacts to and placed in a CD4 or CD8 class. Log10-transformed breadth and depth values were compared by one-way ANOVA with Sidak's multiple comparisons tests. TCRdb's version of the immuneACCESS table is confined to in-frame rearrangements and falls short of the full clone set. An unresolved V gene accounts for under half of the shortfall where checked; the remainder is of unknown origin. V, J and clone size are those of that table, while D and trimming were read from the DNA. The sample includes about 85,000 clones, with more than 90% observed a single time. The biggest ten clones account for about 3% of the sample.

This entry comes from a study of T cell responses to AZD1222 COVID-19 vaccine (dated by TCRdb to 2020 to 2022). Background for the entire study: AZD1222 recipients given second doses at about 4 weeks or at about 12 weeks were pooled, since spike-specific TCR depth and breadth were not found to differ between the two schedules. A total of 233 trial participants underwent TCR sequencing, of whom about 210 had received two doses of AZD1222 and some 26 had received two doses of the MenACWY control vaccine. Trial participants were enrolled by age into subgroups of 18-55, 56-69 and 70-plus years, and about 150, 27 and 61 TCR-sequenced participants, respectively, were included in these subgroups. The paper's findings and limits, for the study overall: After two AZD1222 doses, both the breadth and the depth of spike-specific TCRs were significantly higher than at day 0 and than in MenACWY recipients. Conclusions about previously exposed vaccinees were limited because only a handful of AZD1222 recipients were SARS-CoV-2 seropositive at baseline. Vaccine-associated CD4 TCRs spanned the whole spike protein, with dominant responses in regions 160-218 and 743-854. Nearly half of unique spike-specific TCRs reportedly recognized epitopes outside regions mutated in the B.1.351 and B.1.1.7 variants. Because no day 14 peak-response samples were available, the repertoires could be characterized only after the peak T cell response. Participants were mostly white British and included more females than males, and it was suggested by the authors that clonal diversity may have been underestimated. In the small 56-69-year group, the increase in depth fell short of significance, most likely because of low power.

This specimen consisted of peripheral blood, obtained on day 0 of AZD1222 vaccination. This sequence originates from an adult in good health. Rearrangement joined TRBV6-6 to TRBJ1-1; no D segment can be confidently identified. Read as DNA, the sequence is TGTGCCAGCAGTTACTCTGCAGGGAACACTGAAGCTTTCTTT. Its protein is CASSYSAGNTEAFF.